The 10 T cell receptor delta chains below all came from one sample that was sequenced in a study of gamma-delta T cells after stem cell transplantation. TCRdb redid the clone calls on the RT-PCR reads with CATT. The sample yields under 3,500 delta-chain clones, over 1.5% seen once. Sequenced sample: gamma-delta T cells. The receptors were gathered from a human donor. It is not recorded whose cells these are; they may come from a transplant donor.

A word on this clone: TCRdb attributes to this sequence the protein of a much larger clone, which differs from the DNA translation at residue 3; a read error is likely, and the protein displayed is translated from the DNA. The chain employs TRDV2 and TRDJ1; 11 bases match TRDD3. The CDR3 has 15 amino acids. The junction had 12 bases not matched to a gene; V was cut back by 9 bases and J by 4 bases. Germline V gives CDR1 GEAIGNYY, CDR2 EKD. The CDR3 region has the DNA TGTGCCCGTCTTCTACTGGGGGATAAGGGCGATAAACTCATCTTT. Translated, it gives CARLLLGDKGDKLIF.

This clone was recorded many times. The protein given by TCRdb reflects a much larger clone and differs at residue 3 from this DNA's translation, likely from a read error; the protein shown is the DNA's translation. The chain combines TRDV2 with TRDJ1; 13 positions match TRDD3. CDR1 is GEAIGNYY, CDR2 EKD, per germline. CDR3 length equals 18 residues. The CDR3 sequence is CARDTVSTGGYDTDKLIF. The CDR3 bases are TGTGCCCGTGACACCGTTTCGACTGGGGGATACGACACCGATAAACTCATCTTT.

This clone is medium-sized. Given a much more abundant clone one base away, this may be a read error. This rearrangement joins TRDV2 to TRDJ1, with TRDD3 matching over 11 bases. CDR3 size: 16 residues. Germline CDR1 is GEAIGNYY and CDR2 is EKD. DNA for the CDR3: TGTGCCTGTGACAGTGTGGGGGATACGAGGACCGATAAACCCATCTTT. This gives the protein CACDSVGDTRTDKPIF.

With respect to this clone: TCRdb assigns this DNA the protein of a much larger clone, which departs from its translation at residue 7; this likely reflects a read error, and the protein shown comes from translating the DNA. The chain uses TRDV2 and TRDJ1; 7 bases are shared with TRDD3. The CDR3 extends over 15 amino acids. The germline CDR1 and CDR2 sequences are GEAIGNYY and EKD. Losses at the gene ends were 7 bases for V and 5 bases for J; bases not matched to a gene: 15. The CDR3 sequence is CACHTLEDTRDKLIF. CDR3 DNA: TGTGCCTGCCATACACTGGAGGATACGCGGGATAAACTCATCTTT.

Regarding this clone: A much larger clone is a single base away; this may be a read error. V gene TRDV2 combines with J gene TRDJ3, with 8 bases fitting TRDD3. CDR3 length: 19 residues. V lost 1 base to trimming and J lost 0 bases; unmatched junction nucleotides: 7. Germline lookup yields CDR1 GEAIGNYY and CDR2 EKD. The CDR3 loop reads CACDTGGSPLSWDTRQMFF. CDR3 nucleotides: TGTGCCTGTGACACTGGGGGATCCCCCCTCTCCTGGGACACCCGACAGATGTTTTTC.

As for this clone: TCRdb shows a much larger clone's protein in place of this DNA's translation, and the two differ at residue 9, likely through a read error; the protein shown is translated from the DNA. J is TRDJ3 and V is TRDV2; 10 bases agree with TRDD3. The CDR3 contains 20 residues. Per the germline V gene, CDR1 is GEAIGNYY and CDR2 is EKD. V gave up 2 bases and J gave up 0 bases; unmatched junction bases: 9. This chain's CDR3 is CACDSNWGMLSSWDTRQMFF. The DNA for the CDR3 is TGTGCCTGTGACAGTAACTGGGGGATGCTGAGCTCCTGGGACACCCGACAGATGTTTTTC.

This clone was detected a few times. This DNA's translation differs at residue 6 from TCRdb's protein, which comes from a much larger clone; a read error is likely, and the protein shown is translated from the DNA. The chain links TRDV2 to TRDJ1, with a possible D match to TRDD3 (7 bases). The CDR3 has 19 residues. V shed 1 base and J shed 0 bases, with 23 bases lying between them. Germline values: CDR1 GEAIGNYY, CDR2 EKD. For the CDR3, the DNA is TGTGCCTGTGACACAGCCTCCTACGTGGGGGAGGTGTACACCGATAAACTCATCTTT. Its protein is CACDTASYVGEVYTDKLIF.

By share, this clone counts as medium-sized (0.01 to 0.1%). One end of the junction is discordant with germline, which a read error may explain. The same CDR3 is also encoded by other DNA sequences in this sample. V gene TRDV2 combines with J gene TRDJ1, with TRDD3 matching over 9 bases. Germline CDR1 is GEAIGNYY and CDR2 is EKD. This CDR3 has 15 amino acids. Written as DNA, the CDR3 is TGTGCCTGTTTTTCTCTGGGGGATTTCGGCGATAAGCTCATCTTT. Translation gives CACFSLGDFGDKLIF.

Of note for this clone: A far larger clone is just one base off, so this is likely a read error. The identical CDR3 is also encoded by other nucleotide sequences in the sample. The rearrangement uses TRDV2 and TRDJ1; TRDD3 agrees at 10 bases. The germline V gene has CDR1 GEAIGNYY and CDR2 EKD. V trimming: 4 bases; J trimming: 0 bases; junction bases outside the gene matches: 16. The CDR3 sequence is 19 residues long. Written as DNA, the CDR3 is TGTGCCTGTGATAGGGTGAGGAGTGGGGGATACCTACACACCGATAAACTCATCTTT. Translated, it gives CACDRVRSGGYLHTDKLIF.

Points on this clone: TCRdb's entry gives the protein of a much larger clone, which mismatches this DNA's translation at residue 13, likely from a read error; the protein reported here is translated from the DNA. The genes are TRDV2 and TRDJ1, with 13 bases fitting TRDD3. Germline V lookup: CDR1 GEAIGNYY, CDR2 EKD. The V gene end was trimmed by 1 base and the J gene end by 3 bases; junction bases not matched to a gene: 10. This CDR3 has 18 amino acids. CDR3 amino acids: CACDTLTGGYENADKLIF. CDR3 DNA sequence: TGTGCCTGTGACACGCTGACTGGGGGATACGAGAACGCCGATAAACTCATCTTT.